This T cell receptor (beta chain) derives from a study of technical replicates of blood from a handful of donors. TCRdb keeps only in-frame clones here, not all; method: immunoSEQ multiplex PCR. The table lists some 50,000 clones, around 94% of them singletons. The length of the CDR3 is 16 residues. Between the trimmed V and J ends, which lost 0 bases and 4 bases, there was a span of 13 bases. From germline, CDR1 is LNHNV and CDR2 YYDKDF (reference sequence). The genes are TRBV15 and TRBJ2-1; no clear D gene. Sample: T cells isolated from PBMCs. This TCR came from a human donor in good health. CDR3: CATSRDGLTLYNEQFF. The CDR3 bases are TGTGCCACCAGCAGAGATGGGTTGACTCTTTACAATGAGCAGTTCTTC.